The 21 T cell receptor beta chains presented below share a single source sample, sequenced in a study of T cell repertoires in cytomegalovirus infection. MiXCR, run by TCRdb on the reads, gives a single entry per CDR3 protein. Of over 95,000 distinct CDR3 sequences listed, 30% to 35% are singletons. Their target antigens are unknown. This material consisted of CD8+ T cells from cultured PBMCs, taken from culture after CMV antigen stimulation. These receptors were taken from a human donor in good health (CMV status not recorded). Some clones in this sample may be carry-over from other donors' samples.

As for this clonotype: A clone one base away is much larger, so this may be a read error. This chain uses TRBV7-1 with TRBJ2-1; no clear D. TRBV7-1 is an ORF, with its function uncertain. The length of the CDR3 is 11 residues. V was trimmed by 5 bases and J by 5 bases, leaving 4 bases between them. In DNA form, the CDR3 reads TGTGCCAGCAGCGTCCACAATGAGCAGTTCTTC. This encodes CASSVHNEQFF.

The sample holds many counts of this clonotype. The chain carries TRBV19 and TRBJ2-1; no reliable D call. The CDR3 is 14 residues long. V was shortened by 5 bases and J by 2 bases, with 10 bases between the two germline ends. The germline V gene has CDR1 LNHDA and CDR2 SQIVND (reference sequence). The CDR3 spells CASSGDKTYNEQFF. Here the CDR3 DNA reads TGTGCCAGTAGTGGGGATAAGACCTACAATGAGCAGTTCTTC.

The chain joins TRBV7-8 to TRBJ2-3, with 8 bases matching TRBD1. The V segment lost 7 bases and the J segment 1 base; nucleotides outside the gene matches: 10. This CDR3 spans 16 amino acids. Germline values: CDR1 SGHVS, CDR2 FQNEAQ. This CDR3 reads CASTEGRDRRTDTQYF. The CDR3 DNA sequence: TGTGCCAGCACAGAGGGCCGGGACAGGCGCACAGATACGCAGTATTTT.

The chain couples TRBV6-2 or TRBV6-3 to TRBJ1-5, with no clear D. The CDR3 totals 20 residues. CDR1 and CDR2 (germline): MNHEY, SVGEGT. V lost 2 bases and J 4 bases, leaving 27 bases between the germline ends. The CDR3 protein is CASSYGLQDQSRYTNQPQHF. The CDR3 DNA follows: TGTGCCAGCAGTTACGGTTTGCAGGACCAGTCAAGGTACACAAATCAGCCCCAGCATTTT.

The sample holds many counts of this clonotype. The genes are TRBV19 and TRBJ1-5; 7 bases are a match to TRBD1. Trimming removed 1 base from V and 4 bases from J; junction bases left unmatched: 4. Germline V gene data show CDR1 as LNHDA and CDR2 as SQIVND (reference sequence). The CDR3 length is 15 residues. CDR3 amino acids: CASSIVGGSNQPQHF. The DNA of the CDR3 is TGTGCCAGTAGTATAGTAGGGGGCTCGAATCAGCCCCAGCATTTT.

This clonotype was observed many times. J is TRBJ2-2 and V is TRBV19; no firm D call. This CDR3 comprises 11 residues. V lost 1 base, J lost 8 bases, and 2 bases lay in between. In germline, CDR1 is LNHDA, CDR2 SQIVND (reference sequence). For the CDR3, the DNA is TGTGCCAGTAGTATAGGAGGGGAGCTGTTTTTT. Encoded protein: CASSIGGELFF.

This chain joins TRBV9 and TRBJ2-7; perhaps TRBD2 as D (5 bases). The length of the CDR3 is 18 residues. V lost 4 bases to trimming and J lost 5 bases, with 28 bases between them. Germline CDR1 reads SGDLS; CDR2 reads YYNGEE. The CDR3, as DNA: TGTGCCAGCAGCCCTTTGGATGGACTGGAGGATTGGGAGAACGAGCAGTACTTC. Amino acid sequence: CASSPLDGLEDWENEQYF.

This chain links TRBV28 with TRBJ1-1, with a possible D match to TRBD1 (6 bases). The ends were cut back, 2 bases at V and 4 bases at J, with 26 bases in the middle. Germline V CDR1 and CDR2: MDHEN, SYDVKM. The CDR3 consists of 19 residues. The CDR3 DNA sequence: TGTGCCAGCAGTTTAGTAAAACCGGGACAACCATCGAGAACCACTGAAGCTTTCTTT. This codes for CASSLVKPGQPSRTTEAFF.

This clonotype was seen at least ten times. V and J are TRBV7-8 and TRBJ2-1, with 9 bases aligning to TRBD2. The CDR3 is made up of 17 amino acids. Per germline, CDR1 SGHVS and CDR2 FQNEAQ. Trimming cost V 1 base and J 5 bases; bases outside gene matches: 9. DNA of the CDR3: TGTGCCAGCAGCTTAGAGTTGCGGGGGGGCGTCCACAATGAGCAGTTCTTC. As protein: CASSLELRGGVHNEQFF.

The chain couples TRBV7-6 to TRBJ2-7; D may be TRBD1 or TRBD2 (5 bases each). Trimming took off 5 bases at V and 7 bases at J, with 15 bases between the two ends. This CDR3 contains 13 residues. Germline assignment: CDR1 SGHVS and CDR2 FNYEAQ. CDR3 region: CASSQPGTQEQYF. The CDR3 DNA follows: TGTGCCAGCAGCCAGCCGGGGACCCAGGAGCAGTACTTC.

This clonotype was seen ten or more times. The genes are TRBV7-9 and TRBJ2-1; D is uncertain. The CDR3 is made up of 15 amino acids. V lost 5 bases and J lost 8, with 19 bases in between. Germline V gives CDR1 SEHNR, CDR2 FQNEAQ (reference sequence). The CDR3, as DNA: TGTGCCAGCAGCCAAGGGATAACAGAGGTCCATGAGCAGTTCTTC. Its protein product is CASSQGITEVHEQFF. Full variable domain (remainder filled in from reference TRBV7-9 and TRBJ2-1): DTGVSQNPRHKITKRGQNVTFRCDPISEHNRLYWYRQTLGQGPEFLTYFQNEAQLEKSRLLSDRFSAERPKGSFSTLEIQRTEQGDSAMYLCASSQGITEVHEQFFGPGTRLTVL.

This clonotype was seen more than once but under ten times. The gene calls are TRBV27 and TRBJ2-7; D uncertain. The V end was cut by 5 bases, the J end by 0 bases, with 8 bases between. The germline gives CDR1 MNHEY, CDR2 SMNVEV (reference sequence). This CDR3 contains 13 residues. The CDR3 loop reads CASSLTNSYEQYF. As DNA, the CDR3 is TGTGCCAGCAGTCTAACCAACTCCTACGAGCAGTACTTC.

Concerning this clonotype: One end of the junction varies from germline; a read error may be responsible. The V and J genes are TRBV12-3 or TRBV12-4 and TRBJ2-3; 11 bases line up with TRBD1. The length of the CDR3 is 16 residues. The CDR3 bases are TGTGCCTTCAGTTTATACGGGACAGGGGGTACAGAGACGCTGTATTTT. Translated, it gives CAFSLYGTGGTETLYF.

The chain carries TRBV20-1 and TRBJ2-1; D remains ambiguous. This CDR3 is 15 amino acids long. V was shortened by 2 bases and J by 0 bases, with 11 bases between the two germline ends. Germline V gene sequence: CDR1 DFQATT, CDR2 SNEGSKA (reference sequence). CDR3 protein: CSARPRLSSYNEQFF. Here the CDR3 DNA reads TGCAGTGCTAGACCCCGCCTGAGCTCCTACAATGAGCAGTTCTTC.

This clonotype was counted a few times. The chain combines TRBV4-1 with TRBJ1-4; D remains unclear. The V gene's germline CDR1 is MGHRA and CDR2 YSYEKL. Deletions cut 1 base from V and 6 bases from J, with 12 bases between. CDR3 length: 15 amino acids. CDR3 region: CASSQVFAGYEKLFF. The DNA of the CDR3 is TGCGCCAGCAGCCAAGTTTTCGCAGGATATGAAAAACTGTTTTTT.

Only a few counts were recorded for this clonotype. The chain links TRBV4-1 to TRBJ2-2, with 12 bases lining up with TRBD2. CDR1 is MGHRA, CDR2 YSYEKL, per germline. The CDR3 extends over 17 amino acids. V dropped 3 bases and J dropped 4; count of bases not matched to a gene: 6. For the CDR3, the DNA is TGCGCCAGCAGCCAGCGCGGACTAGCGGGGACCACCGGGGAGCTGTTTTTT. This translates into CASSQRGLAGTTGELFF.

The V call is TRBV4-1, the J call TRBJ1-1; tentatively, D is TRBD1 (6 bases). The CDR3 length is 15 residues. Trimming shortened V by 3 bases and J by 6 bases, and 17 bases separated the two germline ends. The germline V gene encodes CDR1 MGHRA and CDR2 YSYEKL. CDR3 region: CASSHGPGDIAEAFF. CDR3 sequence (DNA): TGCGCCAGCAGCCACGGGCCAGGGGATATAGCTGAAGCTTTCTTT.

The CDR3 reads CASSQSRSTEAFF. CDR3 in DNA: TGCGCCAGCAGCCAATCCCGGTCCACTGAAGCTTTCTTT. This chain uses TRBV4-1 with TRBJ1-1; no clear D gene. Germline V lookup: CDR1 MGHRA, CDR2 YSYEKL. The CDR3 has 13 residues. V lost 2 bases and J 4 bases, leaving 8 bases between the germline ends.

This clonotype turned up a few times. The chain recombines TRBV11-2 with TRBJ1-1; a possible D gene is TRBD1 (5 bases). V dropped 4 bases and J dropped 1 base, with 19 bases sitting between them. CDR1 SGHAT and CDR2 FQNNGV come from the germline V gene. CDR3 size: 17 residues. The DNA of the CDR3 is TGTGCCAGCAGCTCCAATCCGGCGGGACGGTCGAACACTGAAGCTTTCTTT. Amino acid sequence: CASSSNPAGRSNTEAFF. The variable domain in full, completed from reference TRBV11-2 and TRBJ1-1, reads EAGVAQSPRYKIIEKRQSVAFWCNPISGHATLYWYQQILGQGPKLLIQFQNNGVVDDSQLPKDRFSAERLKGVDSTLKIQPAKLEDSAVYLCASSSNPAGRSNTEAFFGQGTRLTVV.

The V call is TRBV6-1, the J call TRBJ2-5; possibly TRBD1 or TRBD2 for D (5 bases each). The V end lost 6 bases, the J end lost 3 bases, and 11 bases lay between the germline ends. Germline lookup yields CDR1 MNHNS and CDR2 SASEGT. The CDR3 spans 13 residues. This CDR3 reads CASRPLGEETQYF. The CDR3 region has the DNA TGTGCCAGCAGACCCCTGGGGGAAGAGACCCAGTACTTC.

This clonotype has a handful of counts. The chain links TRBV6-1 to TRBJ1-4; no definite D call. The germline gives CDR1 MNHNS, CDR2 SASEGT. V was cut by 7 bases and J by 0 bases, with 12 bases left in between. The CDR3 is 15 residues long. The CDR3 loop is CASTSSPATNEKLFF. CDR3 nucleotides: TGTGCCAGCACATCGTCTCCTGCAACTAATGAAAAACTGTTTTTT.